This T cell receptor beta chain is drawn from a study of OX40 agonist ivuxolimab in advanced cancers. This CDR3 spans 14 amino acids. Trimming took 3 bases from V and 1 from J, leaving 10 bases between them. Germline V gene sequence: CDR1 SGHRS, CDR2 YFSETQ. Clones were sequenced by immunoSEQ multiplex PCR, and TCRdb holds only the in-frame ones, with some missing. The sample has some 80,000 clones; roughly 88% are singletons. Only one count was recorded for this clone. Excluded were patients having autoimmune disease history or systemic immunosuppression. The receptor comes from an adult with an advanced solid tumor such as melanoma, head and neck, liver or kidney cancer. J is TRBJ1-1 and V is TRBV5-1, with a weak D call TRBD1 (6 bases). Specimen: CD4+ or CD8+ T cells sorted from blood, collected in a trial of the OX40 agonist ivuxolimab. CDR3 DNA sequence: TGCGCCAGCAGCTCGGACAGTCAGAACACTGAAGCTTTCTTT. It yields the protein CASSSDSQNTEAFF.